This T cell receptor beta chain was identified in a study of early T cells in non-severe SARS-CoV-2 infection. Overall study: Unpaired chains resulted from sequencing bulk RNA of unsorted whole blood. Broader study findings: Lookups in VDJdb leaned toward anti-spike CD8 responses and missed private and CD4 specificities.

Individual cDNA molecules received unique molecular identifiers. Using its own MiXCR run on the 5' RACE reads, TCRdb lists one record per CDR3 protein. Among 55,000 to 75,000 distinct CDR3 sequences listed, 9% to 15% were seen once. This clonotype was seen a handful of times. Its antigen is not identified. The germline V gene has CDR1 SNHLY and CDR2 FYNNEI. V was trimmed by 3 bases and J by 6 bases, leaving 12 bases between them. The CDR3 loop spans 13 amino acids. V is TRBV2 and J is TRBJ2-7; D unresolved. Sequencing was performed on whole blood. The sequence was obtained from an adult who was a healthcare worker with PCR-confirmed SARS-CoV-2 infection or an uninfected control (not recorded which). CDR3 DNA sequence: TGTGCCAGCAGTGATTTTGCGACGGGCGAGCAGTACTTC. This encodes CASSDFATGEQYF.